The 12 T cell receptor beta chains reported below all come from one sample, sequenced in a study of T-cell memory formation after mild COVID-19. TCRdb re-analysed the 5' RACE reads in MiXCR, keeping a single row per CDR3 protein. The table shows about 340,000 distinct CDR3 sequences, with 10% to 15% occurring only once. Sequenced: PBMCs or a T cell subset sorted from them (not recorded which). The receptors come from a man aged 18 to 35 who had mild COVID-19 (a few samples of this study predate the infection). Cell type and time point are not known.

In this sample, this clonotype turned up a few times. V is TRBV7-6 and J is TRBJ2-7, with TRBD2 matching over 16 bases. Germline-derived CDR1 and CDR2 are SGHVS and FNYEAQ. This CDR3 comprises 20 residues. The ends lost 1 base at V and 0 bases at J; junction bases unmatched: 9. The CDR3 sequence is CASSLGPGTSGGVTSYEQYF. In DNA form, the CDR3 reads TGTGCCAGCAGCTTAGGGCCCGGGACTAGCGGGGGGGTAACCTCCTACGAGCAGTACTTC.

This clonotype came up a few times. The chain is built from TRBV10-1 and TRBJ2-3, with unresolved D. The CDR3 is made up of 18 amino acids. Trimming pared 0 bases from V and 5 bases from J, leaving 21 bases between. The V gene's germline CDR1 is WNHNN and CDR2 SYGVQD (reference sequence). This chain's CDR3 is CASSESKVLKSGEDTQYF. DNA for the CDR3: TGCGCCAGCAGTGAGTCAAAGGTCCTAAAGTCGGGCGAAGATACGCAGTATTTT.

The sample holds a few counts of this clonotype. This sequence joins TRBV5-5 and TRBJ1-2, with a tentative D call TRBD1 (5 bases). The germline CDR1 and CDR2 sequences are SGHKS and YYEKEE (reference sequence). V lost 4 bases, J lost 3 bases, and 13 bases lay in between. The CDR3 contains 14 residues. CDR3 sequence reads: CASSRSGTDYGYTF. For the CDR3, the DNA is TGTGCCAGCAGCAGATCCGGGACGGACTATGGCTACACCTTC.

V is TRBV4-1 and J is TRBJ1-6; D remains unclear. V was trimmed by 1 base and J by 14 bases, leaving 15 bases between them. CDR3 length: 14 amino acids. CDR1 is MGHRA, CDR2 YSYEKL, per germline. The CDR3: CASSQVPGRESLHF. The CDR3 bases are TGCGCCAGCAGCCAAGTCCCGGGGAGGGAATCCCTCCACTTT.

This clonotype was seen ten or more times. This sequence joins TRBV12-3 or TRBV12-4 and TRBJ2-2; D is possibly TRBD1 (6 bases). The length of the CDR3 is 15 residues. Trimming removed 8 bases from V and 4 bases from J, with 17 bases in between. For the CDR3, the DNA is TGTGCCAGCTTGGGTCACAGGGCTGCCACCGGGGAGCTGTTTTTT. Its protein product is CASLGHRAATGELFF.

The V call is TRBV6-1, the J call TRBJ1-2; TRBD1 is a possible D gene (5 bases). Germline V gives CDR1 MNHNS, CDR2 SASEGT. V lost 5 bases and J 2 bases, leaving 24 bases between the germline ends. The CDR3 is made up of 18 amino acids. The CDR3 region is CASSSPTRYPGQNYGYTF. CDR3 sequence (DNA): TGTGCCAGCAGTTCCCCCACCCGTTATCCGGGGCAGAACTATGGCTACACCTTC.

V gene TRBV28 combines with J gene TRBJ2-3; D is unresolved. The CDR3 has 13 residues. Trimming removed 6 bases from V and 6 bases from J, with 13 bases in between. Germline CDR1 MDHEN, CDR2 SYDVKM. The CDR3 bases are TGTGCCAGCAGCCGGCCCCCTGCGGATACGCAGTATTTT. Its protein is CASSRPPADTQYF.

V and J are TRBV6-6 and TRBJ2-4; the D gene is possibly TRBD2 (5 bases). V was pared by 6 bases and J by 13 bases, with 19 bases between. The germline gives CDR1 MNHNY, CDR2 SVGAGI (reference sequence). This CDR3 comprises 13 residues. In DNA, the CDR3 is TGTGCCAGCAGCCAAGAACTGGAGGACGACCAGTACTTC. Its translation: CASSQELEDDQYF.

In its sample, this clonotype was seen a few times. CDR3 sequence (DNA): TGTGCCAGCAGCTTTCCGACAGGGCAAGAGACCCAGTACTTC. Translation: CASSFPTGQETQYF. This chain connects TRBV7-2 to TRBJ2-5, with 7 bases identical to TRBD1. V gave up 3 bases and J gave up 2 bases; unmatched junction bases: 3. The CDR3 runs 14 residues. CDR1 is SGHTA, CDR2 FQGNSA, per germline.

J is TRBJ2-5 and V is TRBV29-1, with TRBD2 matching over 7 bases. Germline V CDR1 and CDR2: SQVTM, ANQGSEA. The CDR3 is 12 amino acids. V trimming: 6 bases; J trimming: 4 bases; junction bases outside the gene matches: 5. The CDR3 protein is CSVVWEGETQYF. CDR3 in DNA: TGCAGCGTCGTCTGGGAGGGAGAGACCCAGTACTTC.

This clonotype was found a few times. The V and J genes are TRBV5-1 and TRBJ2-7; 8 nucleotides agree with TRBD1. The V segment lost 4 bases and the J segment 1 base; nucleotides outside the gene matches: 7. The CDR3 totals 15 residues. CDR1 is SGHRS, CDR2 YFSETQ, per germline. Here the CDR3 reads CASSQPGQVSYEQYF. The CDR3 DNA follows: TGCGCCAGCAGCCAGCCGGGACAGGTATCCTACGAGCAGTACTTC.

V is TRBV7-2 and J is TRBJ2-7, with a possible D match to TRBD2 (6 bases). This CDR3 has 14 amino acids. From germline, CDR1 is SGHTA and CDR2 FQGNSA. V was clipped by 5 bases and J by 7 bases, with 18 bases between them. CDR3 sequence: CASSPGRHLWEQYV. The CDR3 DNA reads as TGTGCCAGCAGCCCTGGGAGGCACTTGTGGGAGCAGTACGTC.